The clone carrying this TCR beta chain came up a few times. These data are taken from a study of identical twins. This CDR3 is built from 12 residues. MiXCR, applied by TCRdb to the 5' RACE reads, yields one record per CDR3 protein. The top ten hold roughly 8.9% of the sample, which has a few hundred thousand distinct CDR3 sequences, around 9% seen once. This receptor was taken from a woman aged 50 to 60 in good health. This chain joins TRBV21-1 and TRBJ2-7. TRBV21-1 is shown as a pseudogene. Sequenced input: naive T cells sorted from blood. The CDR3 reads CASSQTIGEQYV. In nucleotides, the CDR3 is TGTGCCAGCAGCCAGACCATCGGCGAGCAGTACGTC.